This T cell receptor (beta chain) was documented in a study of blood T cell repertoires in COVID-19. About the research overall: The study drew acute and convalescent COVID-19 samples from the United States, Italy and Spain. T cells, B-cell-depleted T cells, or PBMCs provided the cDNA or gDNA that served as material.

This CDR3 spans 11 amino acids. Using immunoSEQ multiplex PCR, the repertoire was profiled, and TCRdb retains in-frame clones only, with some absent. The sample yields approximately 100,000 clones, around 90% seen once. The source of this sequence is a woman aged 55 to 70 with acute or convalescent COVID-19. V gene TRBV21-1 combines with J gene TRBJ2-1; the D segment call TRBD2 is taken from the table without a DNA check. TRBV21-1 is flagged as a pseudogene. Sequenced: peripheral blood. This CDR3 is CASRIDNEQFF. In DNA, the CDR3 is TGTGCCAGCAGGATAGATAATGAGCAGTTCTTC.